The text below deals with one T cell receptor beta chain. Its target is not known. TCRdb's table, derived via immunoSEQ multiplex PCR, lists solely in-frame clones and lacks some. Here the sample spans about 100,000 clones, about 88% being singletons. The record originates from a study of graft-versus-host responses after intestinal transplantation. The CDR3 totals 13 residues. Germline CDR1 reads SGHNT; CDR2 reads YENEEA. V lost 5 bases, J lost 8 bases, and 15 bases lay in between. General study points: GvH clone levels peaked in circulation, and this peak was associated with early post-transplant HvG declines.

J is TRBJ1-1 and V is TRBV11-3; maybe TRBD1 (6 bases). The clonotype was recovered from a human donor who was the organ donor for an intestinal transplant. Specimen: unstimulated CD4+ T cells sorted from spleen or lymph node cells, collected before transplant. The CDR3: CASSQGGGIEAFF. DNA of the CDR3: TGTGCCAGCAGCCAAGGGGGGGGGATAGAAGCTTTCTTT. Variable domain in full (rest from reference TRBV11-3 and TRBJ1-1): EAGVVQSPRYKIIEKKQPVAFWCNPISGHNTLYWYLQNLGQGPELLIRYENEEAVDDSQLPKDRFSAERLKGVDSTLKIQPAELGDSAVYLCASSQGGGIEAFFGQGTRLTVV.